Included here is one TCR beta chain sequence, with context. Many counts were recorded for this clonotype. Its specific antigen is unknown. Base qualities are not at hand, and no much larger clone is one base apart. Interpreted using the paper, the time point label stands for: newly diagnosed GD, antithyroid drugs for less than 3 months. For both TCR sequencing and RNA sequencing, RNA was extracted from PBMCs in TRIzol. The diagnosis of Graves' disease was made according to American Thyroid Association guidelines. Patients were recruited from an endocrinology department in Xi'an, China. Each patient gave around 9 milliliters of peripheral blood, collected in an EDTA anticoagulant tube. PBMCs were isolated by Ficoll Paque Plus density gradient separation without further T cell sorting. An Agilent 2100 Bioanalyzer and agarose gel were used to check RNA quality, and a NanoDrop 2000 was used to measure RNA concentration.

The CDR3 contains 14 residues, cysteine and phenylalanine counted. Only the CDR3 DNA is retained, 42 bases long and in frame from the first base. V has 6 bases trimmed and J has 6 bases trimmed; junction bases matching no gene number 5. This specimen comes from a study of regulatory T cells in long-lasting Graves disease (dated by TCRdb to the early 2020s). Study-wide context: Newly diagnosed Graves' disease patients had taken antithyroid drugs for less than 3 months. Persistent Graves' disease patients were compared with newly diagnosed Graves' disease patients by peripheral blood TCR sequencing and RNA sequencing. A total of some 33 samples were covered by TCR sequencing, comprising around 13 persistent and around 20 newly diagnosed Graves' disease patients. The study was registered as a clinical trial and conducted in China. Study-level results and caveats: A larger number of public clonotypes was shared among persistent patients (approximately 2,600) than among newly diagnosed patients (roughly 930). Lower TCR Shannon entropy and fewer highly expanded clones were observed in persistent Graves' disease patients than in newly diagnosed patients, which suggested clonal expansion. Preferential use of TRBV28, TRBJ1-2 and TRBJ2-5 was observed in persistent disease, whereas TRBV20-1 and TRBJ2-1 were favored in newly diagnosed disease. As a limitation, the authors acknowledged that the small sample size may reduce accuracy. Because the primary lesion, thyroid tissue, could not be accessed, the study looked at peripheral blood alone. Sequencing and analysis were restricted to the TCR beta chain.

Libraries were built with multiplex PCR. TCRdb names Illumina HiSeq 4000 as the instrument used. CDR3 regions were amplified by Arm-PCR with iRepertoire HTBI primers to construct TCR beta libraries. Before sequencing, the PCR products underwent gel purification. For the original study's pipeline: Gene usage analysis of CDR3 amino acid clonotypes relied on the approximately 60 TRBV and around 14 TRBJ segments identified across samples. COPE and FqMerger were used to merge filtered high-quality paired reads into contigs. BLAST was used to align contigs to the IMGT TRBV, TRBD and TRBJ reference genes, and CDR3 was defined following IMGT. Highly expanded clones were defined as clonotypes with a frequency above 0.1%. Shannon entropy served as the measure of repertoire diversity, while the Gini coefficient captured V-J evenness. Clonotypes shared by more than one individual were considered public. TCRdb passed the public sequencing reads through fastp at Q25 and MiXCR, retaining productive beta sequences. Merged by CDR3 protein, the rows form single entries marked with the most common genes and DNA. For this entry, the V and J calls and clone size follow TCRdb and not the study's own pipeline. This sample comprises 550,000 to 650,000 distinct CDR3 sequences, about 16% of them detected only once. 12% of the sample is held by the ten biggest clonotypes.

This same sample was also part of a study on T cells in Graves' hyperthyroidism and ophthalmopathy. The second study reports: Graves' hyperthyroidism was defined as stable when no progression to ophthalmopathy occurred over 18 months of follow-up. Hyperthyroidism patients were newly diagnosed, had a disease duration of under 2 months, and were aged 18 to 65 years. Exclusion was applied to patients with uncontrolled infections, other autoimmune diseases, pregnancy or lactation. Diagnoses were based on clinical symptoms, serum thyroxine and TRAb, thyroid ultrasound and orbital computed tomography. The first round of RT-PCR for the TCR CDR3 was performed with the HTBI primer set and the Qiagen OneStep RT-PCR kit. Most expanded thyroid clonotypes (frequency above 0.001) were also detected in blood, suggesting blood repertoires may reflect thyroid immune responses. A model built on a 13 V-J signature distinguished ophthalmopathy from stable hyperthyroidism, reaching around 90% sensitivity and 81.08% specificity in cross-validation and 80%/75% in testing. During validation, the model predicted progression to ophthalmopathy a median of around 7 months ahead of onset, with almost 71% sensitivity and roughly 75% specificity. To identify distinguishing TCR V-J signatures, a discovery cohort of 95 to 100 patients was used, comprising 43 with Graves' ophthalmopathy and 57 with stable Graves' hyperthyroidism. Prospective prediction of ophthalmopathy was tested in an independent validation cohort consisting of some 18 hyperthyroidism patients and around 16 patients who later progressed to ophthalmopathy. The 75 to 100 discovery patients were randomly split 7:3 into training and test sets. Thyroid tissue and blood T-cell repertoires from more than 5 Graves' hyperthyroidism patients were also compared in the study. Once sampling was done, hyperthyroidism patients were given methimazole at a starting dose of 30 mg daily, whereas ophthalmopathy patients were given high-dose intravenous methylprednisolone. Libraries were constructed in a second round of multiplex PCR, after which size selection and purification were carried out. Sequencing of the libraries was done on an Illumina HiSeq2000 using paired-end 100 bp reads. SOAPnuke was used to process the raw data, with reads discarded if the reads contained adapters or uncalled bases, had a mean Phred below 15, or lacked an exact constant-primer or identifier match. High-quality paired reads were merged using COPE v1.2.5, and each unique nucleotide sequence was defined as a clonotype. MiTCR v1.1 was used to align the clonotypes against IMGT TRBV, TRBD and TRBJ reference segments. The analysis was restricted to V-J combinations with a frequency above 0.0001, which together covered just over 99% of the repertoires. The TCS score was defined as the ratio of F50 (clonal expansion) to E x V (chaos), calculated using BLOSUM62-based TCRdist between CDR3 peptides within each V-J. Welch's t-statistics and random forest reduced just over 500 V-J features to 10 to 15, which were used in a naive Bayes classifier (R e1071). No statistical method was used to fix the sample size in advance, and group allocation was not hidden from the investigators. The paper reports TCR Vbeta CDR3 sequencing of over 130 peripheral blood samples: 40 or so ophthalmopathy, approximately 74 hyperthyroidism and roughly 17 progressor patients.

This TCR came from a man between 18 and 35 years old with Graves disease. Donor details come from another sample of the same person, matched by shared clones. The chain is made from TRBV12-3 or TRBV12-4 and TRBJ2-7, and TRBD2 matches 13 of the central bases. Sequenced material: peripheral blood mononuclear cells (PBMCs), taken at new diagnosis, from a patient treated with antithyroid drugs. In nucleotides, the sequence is TGTGCCAGCAGCGCGACTAGCGGGAGGCCCGAGCAGTACTTC. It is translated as CASSATSGRPEQYF.